This T cell receptor beta chain derives from a study of beta chain features in type 1 diabetes. Across the study: Examination spanned 100 million to 130 million sorted cells from all samples. Whole-study results and caveats: All four CD4+ subsets of Type 1 diabetes patients contained TCRB CDR3s that were moderately but significantly shorter.

Sorting based on CD45RO/CCR7/CD25/CD127/CD95/CD27 separated CD4+ naive, central memory, regulatory and stem cell-like memory cells. The CDR3 runs 15 residues. The germline V and J ends were trimmed by 2 bases and 4 bases, with 10 bases remaining between them. Germline-derived CDR1 and CDR2 are SGDLS and YYNGEE. This clone was picked up a small number of times. Its antigen is unidentified. Sequencing targeted expressed TCRB transcripts, as all isolated RNA had been reverse transcribed. Reads from naive, central memory and regulatory T cell samples averaged roughly 3.3 million. The protocol was immunoSEQ multiplex PCR, while the TCRdb copy is restricted to in-frame clones and leaves out a portion. The sample holds 250,000 to 300,000 clones, approximately 8% seen once.

The rearrangement joins TRBV9 to TRBJ1-6; D perhaps matches TRBD1 (5 bases). The TCR comes from a woman between 18 and 29 years old in good health. Sequencing used central memory CD4+ T cells from blood. The CDR3 is CASSVLGDYNSPLHF. The CDR3 DNA reads TGTGCCAGCAGCGTTCTGGGGGATTATAATTCACCCCTCCACTTT.